These 20 T cell receptor beta chains were sequenced from one sample in a study of response to subunit inactivated influenza vaccine. TCRdb re-called the RT-PCR reads with MiXCR, one entry per CDR3 protein. The table lists around 200,000 distinct CDR3 sequences, around 12% of them singletons, with about 29% in the top ten. The same specimen was also included in a second study, on T cells expressing NK-cell markers. From that study: Beta-chain TCR cDNA was generated via 5'RACE template switching with UMIs.

The sample here was CD8+ T cells sorted from PBMCs, taken roughly 13 days after vaccination. These receptors were obtained from a man between 45 and 60 years old who received an inactivated influenza vaccine.

This clonotype was seen a handful of times. This chain uses TRBV4-1 with TRBJ2-7; no clear D. This CDR3 is built from 15 residues. The ends were cut back, 0 bases at V and 2 bases at J, with 11 bases in the middle. Germline V CDR1 and CDR2: MGHRA, YSYEKL. CDR3 amino acids: CASSQEPTYAYEQYF. The CDR3 DNA follows: TGCGCCAGCAGCCAAGAACCAACCTACGCCTACGAGCAGTACTTC.

The gene calls are TRBV18 and TRBJ2-7; TRBD1 or TRBD2 may be the D gene (5 bases each). Germline V gene data show CDR1 as KGHSH and CDR2 as LQKENI. The CDR3 runs to 14 residues. V was shortened by 4 bases and J by 4 bases, with 14 bases between the two germline ends. The CDR3 DNA sequence: TGTGCCAGCTCACGTGAGGGGCGAAATTACGAGCAGTACTTC. Translated, it gives CASSREGRNYEQYF.

The CDR3 DNA follows: TGTGCCAGCAGTTTAATAGAGGGGAAATACGAGCAGTACTTC. This translates into CASSLIEGKYEQYF. The V call is TRBV28, the J call TRBJ2-7; D possibly matches TRBD1 or TRBD2 (5 bases each). The CDR3 is 14 amino acids. Trimming removed 2 bases from V and 4 bases from J, with 12 bases in between. The germline V gene has CDR1 MDHEN and CDR2 SYDVKM.

This chain joins TRBV9 and TRBJ2-7, with a weak D call TRBD2 (7 bases). Germline V lookup: CDR1 SGDLS, CDR2 YYNGEE. The CDR3 consists of 15 residues. Trimming shortened V by 4 bases and J by 3 bases, and 17 bases separated the two germline ends. In DNA form, the CDR3 reads TGTGCCAGCAGCCAATGGGGGGGCAGGGGCTACGAGCAGTACTTC. Residues: CASSQWGGRGYEQYF.

A few counts support this clonotype. The chain combines TRBV4-2 with TRBJ1-4; D is undetermined. Trimming removed 1 base from V and 2 bases from J, with 11 bases in between. Per the germline V gene, CDR1 is LGHNA and CDR2 is YNFKEQ. The CDR3 length is 16 residues. Here the CDR3 reads CASSQGKGGTNEKLFF. The CDR3 region has the DNA TGTGCCAGCAGCCAAGGGAAGGGTGGCACTAATGAAAAACTGTTTTTT.

This clonotype came up a few times. V and J are TRBV29-1 and TRBJ2-3; 7 bases align to TRBD2. Trimming took 1 base from V and 11 from J; bases not matched to a gene: 15. This CDR3 region has 15 residues. From germline, CDR1 is SQVTM and CDR2 ANQGSEA. CDR3: CSVEVQAIRGVEQYF. CDR3 nucleotides: TGCAGCGTTGAAGTCCAAGCCATACGGGGGGTTGAGCAGTATTTT.

Many counts were recorded for this clonotype. The chain combines TRBV29-1 with TRBJ2-7; D remains unclear. Trimming took off 6 bases at V and 3 bases at J, with 18 bases between the two ends. Germline V CDR1 and CDR2: SQVTM, ANQGSEA. CDR3 length: 14 residues. CDR3 bases: TGCAGCGTCACGAACCCCGCAGAGAGCTACGAGCAGTACTTC. Its protein product is CSVTNPAESYEQYF.

The chain employs TRBV12-3 or TRBV12-4 and TRBJ2-3; D possibly corresponds to TRBD2 (7 bases). This CDR3 contains 18 residues. V was cut by 5 bases and J by 2 bases, with 23 bases left in between. CDR3 in amino acids: CASSGFGRGASNTDTQYF. In DNA form, the CDR3 reads TGTGCCAGCAGTGGTTTTGGACGGGGGGCATCTAACACAGATACGCAGTATTTT.

For this clonotype: It is unclear where the CDR3 begins or ends on the DNA, so no DNA is shown, and the CDR3 is as TCRdb lists it. V and J are TRBV24-1 and TRBJ2-1; the D segment call TRBD1 is taken from the table without a DNA check. Germline values: CDR1 KGHDR, CDR2 SFDVKD. The CDR3 spans 15 residues, counting both ends. The CDR3: CATSSSGPGYNEQFF.

The V gene is TRBV4-1, the J gene TRBJ2-7, with 7 bases identical to TRBD2. The V and J ends lost 5 bases and 3 bases, in that order; junction bases with no gene match: 10. Germline values: CDR1 MGHRA, CDR2 YSYEKL. The CDR3 sequence is 15 residues long. Here the CDR3 reads CASSYSGTNIYEQYF. For the CDR3, the DNA is TGCGCCAGCAGCTACTCCGGGACTAACATCTACGAGCAGTACTTC.

This clonotype appeared many times. The chain links TRBV7-9 to TRBJ2-7; tentative D call: TRBD1 (5 bases). V dropped 4 bases and J dropped 6 bases, with 16 bases sitting between them. There are 14 residues in the CDR3. Germline lookup yields CDR1 SEHNR and CDR2 FQNEAQ (reference sequence). The CDR3 nucleotides read TGTGCCAGCAGCTCCCCCGAAGGGGTCGGCGAGCAGTACTTC. Amino acid sequence: CASSSPEGVGEQYF.

The chain is built from TRBV11-3 and TRBJ2-2; a possible D gene is TRBD2 (5 bases). The germline V and J ends were trimmed by 8 bases and 3 bases, with 7 bases remaining between them. Per germline, CDR1 SGHNT and CDR2 YENEEA. This CDR3 region has 12 residues. The CDR3 DNA reads as TGTGCCAGCGAGGGAGACACCGGGGAGCTGTTTTTT. Translating it yields CASEGDTGELFF.

This clonotype appeared once. The chain uses TRBV11-2 and TRBJ2-5; D is perhaps TRBD2 (6 bases). The ends were cut back, 3 bases at V and 4 bases at J, with 18 bases in the middle. The CDR3 totals 16 residues. CDR1 and CDR2 (germline): SGHAT, FQNNGV. The CDR3 DNA reads as TGTGCCAGCAGCTTCCCTCTGGGGGGAGAGCGAGAGACCCAGTACTTC. It codes for CASSFPLGGERETQYF.

This clonotype showed up just a few times. The chain joins TRBV6-5 to TRBJ2-7, with D maybe TRBD1 (6 bases). The V gene's germline CDR1 is MNHEY and CDR2 SVGAGI. This CDR3 is built from 12 residues. V lost 10 bases and J lost 2, with 12 bases in between. The CDR3: CATWDIPYEQYF. In DNA form, the CDR3 reads TGTGCCACTTGGGACATTCCCTACGAGCAGTACTTC.

In its sample, this clonotype was seen a few times. This sequence joins TRBV7-9 and TRBJ2-1; 7 bases map to TRBD2. The CDR3 runs to 15 residues. Germline-derived CDR1 and CDR2 are SEHNR and FQNEAQ (reference sequence). Germline trimming cut 5 bases from V and 0 bases from J; bases unmatched to any gene: 4. The CDR3 reads CASSTSASSYNEQFF. The CDR3 bases are TGTGCCAGCAGCACTAGCGCGAGCTCCTACAATGAGCAGTTCTTC.

This clonotype was recorded a few times. V and J are TRBV6-2 or TRBV6-3 and TRBJ2-1; weak D call: TRBD1 (6 bases). Germline-derived CDR1 and CDR2 are MNHEY and SVGEGT. The CDR3 loop spans 21 amino acids. Trimming cost V 5 bases and J 3 bases, with 32 bases left between them. The DNA for the CDR3 is TGTGCCAGCAGTATCCCCGCCCCAGGGGCCGAACGCCCCACCCTCTACAATGAGCAGTTCTTC. The encoded protein is CASSIPAPGAERPTLYNEQFF.

This clonotype was counted only a few times. This sequence joins TRBV29-1 and TRBJ2-3; TRBD2 matches at 8 bases. The CDR3 has 15 amino acids. The germline gives CDR1 SQVTM, CDR2 ANQGSEA. Losses at the gene ends were 0 bases for V and 4 bases for J; bases not matched to a gene: 6. CDR3 DNA: TGCAGCGTTGAAGATGGCAGCGGGAGTCCAGATACGCAGTATTTT. Amino acid sequence: CSVEDGSGSPDTQYF.

This clonotype occurred a few times. V is TRBV24-1 and J is TRBJ2-3, with a possible D match to TRBD2 (6 bases). The CDR3 length is 16 residues. Germline assignment: CDR1 KGHDR and CDR2 SFDVKD. With 4 bases removed from V and 2 bases from J, the gap between germline ends came to 15 bases. This CDR3 reads CATSDSLAFFTDTQYF. The CDR3 nucleotides are TGTGCCACCAGTGACTCACTAGCTTTTTTCACAGATACGCAGTATTTT.

This clonotype was recorded a few times. V and J are TRBV7-3 and TRBJ2-2, with D unclear. The ends were cut back, 10 bases at V and 0 bases at J, with 9 bases in the middle. The germline CDR1 and CDR2 sequences are SGHTA and FQGTGA. This CDR3 is 13 amino acids long. The CDR3 DNA reads TGTGCCACCTCTCCAACGAACACCGGGGAGCTGTTTTTT. This sequence encodes CATSPTNTGELFF.

J is TRBJ2-1 and V is TRBV6-5; the match to TRBD2 covers 11 bases. V was clipped by 2 bases and J by 10 bases; unmatched bases: 13. CDR1 is MNHEY, CDR2 SVGAGI, per germline. The CDR3 loop spans 17 amino acids. The CDR3 reads CASSYTTSGSAPYEQFF. The CDR3 region has the DNA TGTGCCAGCAGTTACACAACTAGCGGGAGCGCCCCATACGAGCAGTTCTTC.